Here is one TCR beta chain with its context. The sample is drawn from a study of hypomethylating agent response in myelodysplastic syndrome. Germline trimming cut 5 bases from V and 3 bases from J; bases unmatched to any gene: 9. From germline, CDR1 is LNHDA and CDR2 SQIVND (reference sequence). There are 15 residues in the CDR3. Repertoires were generated with immunoSEQ multiplex PCR, while TCRdb's copy carries only in-frame clones and drops some. The top ten hold 16% of the sample, which has approximately 5,100 clones, about 80% seen once. The chain is built from TRBV19 and TRBJ2-7, with 8 nucleotides matching TRBD1. The specimen comprised bone marrow, sampled before or after starting hypomethylating agent treatment for myelodysplastic syndrome (not recorded which). The sequence came from a human donor with myelodysplastic syndrome. The CDR3 loop is CASSYNQGAFYEQYF. In DNA form, the CDR3 reads TGTGCCAGTAGTTACAACCAGGGGGCCTTCTACGAGCAGTACTTC.